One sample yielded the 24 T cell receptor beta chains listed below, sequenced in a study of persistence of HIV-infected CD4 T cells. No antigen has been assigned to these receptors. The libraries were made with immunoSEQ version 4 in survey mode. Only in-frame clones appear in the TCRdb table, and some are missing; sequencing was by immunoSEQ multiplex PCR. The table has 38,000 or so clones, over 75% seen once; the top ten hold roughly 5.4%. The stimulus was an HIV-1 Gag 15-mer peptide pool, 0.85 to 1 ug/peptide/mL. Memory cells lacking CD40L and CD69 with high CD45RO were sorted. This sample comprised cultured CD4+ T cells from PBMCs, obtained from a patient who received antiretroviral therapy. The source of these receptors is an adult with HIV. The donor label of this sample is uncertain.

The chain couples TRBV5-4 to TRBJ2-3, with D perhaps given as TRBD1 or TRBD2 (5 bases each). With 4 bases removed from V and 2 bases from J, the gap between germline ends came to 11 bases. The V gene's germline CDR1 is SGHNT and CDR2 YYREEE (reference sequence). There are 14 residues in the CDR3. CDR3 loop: CASSLGPDTDTQYF. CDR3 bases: TGTGCCAGCAGCCTGGGACCCGACACAGATACGCAGTATTTT.

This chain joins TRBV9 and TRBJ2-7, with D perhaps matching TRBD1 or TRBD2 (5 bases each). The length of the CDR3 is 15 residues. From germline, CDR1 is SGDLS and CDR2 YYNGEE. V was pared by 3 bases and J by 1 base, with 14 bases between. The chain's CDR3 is CASSERSWGSYEQYF. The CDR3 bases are TGTGCCAGCAGCGAAAGGTCGTGGGGGTCCTACGAGCAGTACTTC.

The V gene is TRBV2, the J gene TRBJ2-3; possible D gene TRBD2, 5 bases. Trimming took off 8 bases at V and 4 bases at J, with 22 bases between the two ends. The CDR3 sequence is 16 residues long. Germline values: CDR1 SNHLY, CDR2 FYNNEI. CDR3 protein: CASEAPLLGGSDTQYF. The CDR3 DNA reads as TGTGCCAGCGAAGCCCCACTCCTCGGCGGGTCAGATACGCAGTATTTT.

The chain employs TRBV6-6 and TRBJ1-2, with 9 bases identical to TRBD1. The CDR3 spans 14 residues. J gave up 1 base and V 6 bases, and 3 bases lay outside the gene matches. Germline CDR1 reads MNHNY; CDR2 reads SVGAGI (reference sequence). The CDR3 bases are TGTGCCAGCAGCGGACAGGGGATTAACTATGGCTACACCTTC. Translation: CASSGQGINYGYTF.

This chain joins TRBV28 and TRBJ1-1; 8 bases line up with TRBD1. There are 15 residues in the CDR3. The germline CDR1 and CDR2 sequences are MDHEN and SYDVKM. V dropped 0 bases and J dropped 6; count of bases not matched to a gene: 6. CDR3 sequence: CASSLWTGAPAEAFF. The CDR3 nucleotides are TGTGCCAGCAGTTTATGGACAGGGGCGCCCGCTGAAGCTTTCTTT.

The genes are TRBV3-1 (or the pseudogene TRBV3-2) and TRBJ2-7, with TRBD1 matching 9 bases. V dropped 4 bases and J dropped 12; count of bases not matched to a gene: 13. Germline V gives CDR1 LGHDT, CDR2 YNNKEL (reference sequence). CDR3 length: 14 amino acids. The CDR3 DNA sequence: TGTGCCAGCAGCCCCGGACAGGGGTCGATAGCACGGTACTTC. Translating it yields CASSPGQGSIARYF.

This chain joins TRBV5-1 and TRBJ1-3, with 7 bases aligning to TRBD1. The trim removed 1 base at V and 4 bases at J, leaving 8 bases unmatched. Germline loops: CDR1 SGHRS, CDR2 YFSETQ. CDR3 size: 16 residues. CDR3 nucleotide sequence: TGCGCCAGCAGCTTGTCGACAGGGCTAGAGGGAAACACCATATATTTT. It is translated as CASSLSTGLEGNTIYF.

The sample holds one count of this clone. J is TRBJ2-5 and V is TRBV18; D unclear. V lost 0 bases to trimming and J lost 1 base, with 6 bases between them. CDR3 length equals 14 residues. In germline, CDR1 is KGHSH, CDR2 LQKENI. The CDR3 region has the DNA TGTGCCAGCTCACCACCGAACAGCCAAGAGACCCAGTACTTC. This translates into CASSPPNSQETQYF.

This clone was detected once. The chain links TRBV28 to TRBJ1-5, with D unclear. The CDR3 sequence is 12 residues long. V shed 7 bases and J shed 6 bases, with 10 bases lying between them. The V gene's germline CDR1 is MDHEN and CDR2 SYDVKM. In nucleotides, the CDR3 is TGTGCCAGCAATAGTGGCGCTCAGCCCCAGCATTTT. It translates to CASNSGAQPQHF.

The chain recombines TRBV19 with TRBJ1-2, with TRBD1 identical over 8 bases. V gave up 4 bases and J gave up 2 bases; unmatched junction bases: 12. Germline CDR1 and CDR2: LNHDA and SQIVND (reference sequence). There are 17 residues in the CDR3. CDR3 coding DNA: TGTGCCAGTAGTAAAACCGGGACAGGAGGAATGAACTATGGCTACACCTTC. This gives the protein CASSKTGTGGMNYGYTF.

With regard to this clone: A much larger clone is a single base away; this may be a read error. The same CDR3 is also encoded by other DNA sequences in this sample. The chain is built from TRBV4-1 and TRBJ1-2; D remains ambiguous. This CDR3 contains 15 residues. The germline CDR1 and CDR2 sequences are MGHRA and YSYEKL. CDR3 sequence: CASSQDIRSNYGYTF. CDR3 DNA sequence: TGCGCTAGCAGCCAAGATATCCGCAGCAACTATGGCTACACCTTC.

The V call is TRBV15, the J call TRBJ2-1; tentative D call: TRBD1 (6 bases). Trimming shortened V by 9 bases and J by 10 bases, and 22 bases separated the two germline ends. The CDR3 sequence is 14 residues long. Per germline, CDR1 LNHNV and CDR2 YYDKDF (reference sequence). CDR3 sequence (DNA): TGTGCCACGAAGGGCGCCATGAATACAGGGGAGCAGTTCTTC. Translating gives CATKGAMNTGEQFF.

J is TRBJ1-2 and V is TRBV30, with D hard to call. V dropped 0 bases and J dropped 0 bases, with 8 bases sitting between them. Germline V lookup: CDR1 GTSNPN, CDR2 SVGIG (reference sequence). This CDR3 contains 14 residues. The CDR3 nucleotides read TGTGCCTGGAGTGTTGTAGGGACTAACTATGGCTACACCTTC. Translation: CAWSVVGTNYGYTF.

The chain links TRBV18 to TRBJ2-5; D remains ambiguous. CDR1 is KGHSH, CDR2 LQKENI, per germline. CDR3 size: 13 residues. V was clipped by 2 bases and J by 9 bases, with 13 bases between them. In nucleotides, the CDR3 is TGTGCCAGCTCACCAAGTCAAAATAGGCCCCAGTACTTC. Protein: CASSPSQNRPQYF.

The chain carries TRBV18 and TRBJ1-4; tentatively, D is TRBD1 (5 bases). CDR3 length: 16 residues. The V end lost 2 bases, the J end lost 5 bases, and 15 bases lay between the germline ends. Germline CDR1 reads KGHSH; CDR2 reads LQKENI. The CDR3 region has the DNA TGTGCCAGCTCACCAAATGGACAAGTCCCCAATGAAAAACTGTTTTTT. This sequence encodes CASSPNGQVPNEKLFF.

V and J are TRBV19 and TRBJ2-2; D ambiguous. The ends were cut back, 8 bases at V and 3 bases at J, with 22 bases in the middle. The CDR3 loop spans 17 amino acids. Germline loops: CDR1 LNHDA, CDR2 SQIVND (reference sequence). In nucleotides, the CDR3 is TGTGCCAGTGAACCTGGTGGACCTATAACCTACACCGGGGAGCTGTTTTTT. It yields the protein CASEPGGPITYTGELFF.

The CDR3 here is CAISDLYTQYF. CDR3 DNA: TGTGCCATCAGTGATCTTTATACGCAGTATTTT. The genes are TRBV10-3 and TRBJ2-3; D unclear. The CDR3 runs 11 residues. Trimming removed 3 bases from V and 7 bases from J, with 5 bases in between. Germline values: CDR1 ENHRY, CDR2 SYGVKD.

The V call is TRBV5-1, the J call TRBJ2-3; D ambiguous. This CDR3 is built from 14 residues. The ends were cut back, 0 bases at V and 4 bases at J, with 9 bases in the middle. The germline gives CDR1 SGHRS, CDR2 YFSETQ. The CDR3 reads CASSLGGEADTQYF. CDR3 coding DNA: TGCGCCAGCAGCTTGGGTGGGGAAGCAGATACGCAGTATTTT.

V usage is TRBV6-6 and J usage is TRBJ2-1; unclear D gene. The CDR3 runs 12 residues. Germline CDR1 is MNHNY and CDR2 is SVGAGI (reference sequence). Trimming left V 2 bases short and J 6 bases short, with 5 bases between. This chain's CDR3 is CASSYEINEQFF. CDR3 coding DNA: TGTGCCAGCAGTTACGAGATCAATGAGCAGTTCTTC.

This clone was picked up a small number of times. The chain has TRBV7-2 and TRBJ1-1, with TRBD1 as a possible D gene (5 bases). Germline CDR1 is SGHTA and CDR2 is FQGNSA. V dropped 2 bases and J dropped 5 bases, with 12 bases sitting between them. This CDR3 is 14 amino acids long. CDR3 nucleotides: TGTGCCAGCAGCTTACGGATGGGGGTTACTGAAGCTTTCTTT. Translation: CASSLRMGVTEAFF.

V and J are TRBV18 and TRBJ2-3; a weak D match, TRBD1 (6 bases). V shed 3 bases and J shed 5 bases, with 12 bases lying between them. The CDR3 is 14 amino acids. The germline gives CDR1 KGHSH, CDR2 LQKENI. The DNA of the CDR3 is TGTGCCAGCTCACCGCAGGGACAAAGAGATACGCAGTATTTT. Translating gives CASSPQGQRDTQYF. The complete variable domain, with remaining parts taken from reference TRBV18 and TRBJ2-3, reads NAGVMQNPRHLVRRRGQEARLRCSPMKGHSHVYWYRQLPEEGLKFMVYLQKENIIDESGMPKERFSAEFPKEGPSILRIQQVVRGDSAAYFCASSPQGQRDTQYFGPGTRLTVL.

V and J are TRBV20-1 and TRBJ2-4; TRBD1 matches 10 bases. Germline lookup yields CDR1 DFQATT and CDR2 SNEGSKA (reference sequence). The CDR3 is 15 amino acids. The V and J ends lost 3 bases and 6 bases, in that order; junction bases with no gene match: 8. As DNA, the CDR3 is TGCAGTGCTAGTGGGACAGGGGTCGGGTCAAACATTCAGTACTTC. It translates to CSASGTGVGSNIQYF.

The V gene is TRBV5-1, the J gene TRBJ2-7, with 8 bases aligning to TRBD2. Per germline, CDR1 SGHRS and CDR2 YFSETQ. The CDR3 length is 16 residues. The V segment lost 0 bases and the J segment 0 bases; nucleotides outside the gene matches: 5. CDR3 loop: CASSLGVGTSSYEQYF. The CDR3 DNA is TGCGCCAGCAGCTTGGGAGTCGGGACTAGCTCCTACGAGCAGTACTTC.

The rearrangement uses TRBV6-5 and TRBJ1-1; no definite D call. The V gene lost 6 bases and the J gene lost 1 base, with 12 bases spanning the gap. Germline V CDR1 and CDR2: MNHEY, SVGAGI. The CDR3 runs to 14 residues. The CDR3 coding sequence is TGTGCCAGCAGGCCCCGCGGGCGGAACACTGAAGCTTTCTTT. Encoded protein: CASRPRGRNTEAFF.